These 17 T cell receptor beta chains came from one sample sequenced in a study of shared clonotypes between healthy human individuals. Assay: immunoSEQ multiplex PCR; the TCRdb copy retains only in-frame clones and omits some. The sample comprises around 1.1 million clones, around 78% of which are singletons, and roughly 0.62% rests with the top ten. Material: memory CD4+ T cells from PBMCs. Subset meaning: CD45RA-negative fraction. These receptors all stem from a man between 18 and 35 years old in good health. Some clones in this sample may be carry-over from other donors' samples.

This clone was observed a few times. This rearrangement joins TRBV19 to TRBJ1-4; D gene ambiguous. The CDR3 consists of 16 residues. In germline, CDR1 is LNHDA, CDR2 SQIVND (reference sequence). With 5 bases removed from V and 3 bases from J, the gap between germline ends came to 16 bases. The CDR3 is CASSPRPGAPNEKLFF. The CDR3 DNA reads TGTGCCAGTAGTCCCCGACCCGGCGCACCTAATGAAAAACTGTTTTTT.

This clone was observed at least ten times. The genes are TRBV6-5 and TRBJ2-5; 13 positions agree with TRBD2. The V segment lost 5 bases and the J segment 11 bases; nucleotides outside the gene matches: 5. The CDR3 loop spans 13 amino acids. Germline CDR1 and CDR2: MNHEY and SVGAGI. The CDR3 here is CASSLGLAGPQYF. The CDR3 nucleotides read TGTGCCAGCAGTCTGGGACTAGCGGGACCTCAGTACTTC.

This clone was recorded only once. V and J are TRBV19 and TRBJ1-5, with TRBD1 identical over 9 bases. V lost 3 bases and J lost 4; bases outside the gene matches: 7. This CDR3 is 16 amino acids long. Germline V gene lookup returns CDR1 LNHDA and CDR2 SQIVND (reference sequence). CDR3 sequence (DNA): TGTGCCAGTAGTATTAGACGGACAGGGGATAATCAGCCCCAGCATTTT. Its translation: CASSIRRTGDNQPQHF.

The chain is built from TRBV7-9 and TRBJ2-3; 7 bases map to TRBD2. The CDR3 runs to 18 residues. Germline assignment: CDR1 SEHNR and CDR2 FQNEAQ (reference sequence). Trimming at V came to 2 bases and at J to 4 bases, leaving 15 bases not matched to a gene. CDR3 sequence reads: CASSLPFGGRGIPDTQYF. The CDR3 DNA sequence: TGTGCCAGCAGCTTACCTTTTGGCGGGAGAGGTATCCCAGATACGCAGTATTTT.

A remark on this clone: Additional DNA sequences in this sample encode the identical CDR3. The chain is built from TRBV14 and TRBJ2-5; D is perhaps TRBD2 (5 bases). Germline lookup yields CDR1 SGHDN and CDR2 FVKESK. Trimming took 1 base from V and 5 from J, leaving 5 bases between them. The CDR3 contains 12 residues. The CDR3 nucleotides read TGTGCCAGCAGCCAAGGGAGGGAGACCCAGTACTTC. It is translated as CASSQGRETQYF.

This clone was detected ten times or more. This chain links TRBV30 with TRBJ2-6, with D possibly being TRBD1 or TRBD2 (5 bases each). Trimming took 4 bases from V and 2 from J, leaving 21 bases between them. This CDR3 contains 18 residues. Germline-derived CDR1 and CDR2 are GTSNPN and SVGIG (reference sequence). CDR3 sequence (DNA): TGTGCCTGGATAAATAGTTATCCGGGGCGGACTGGGGCCAACGTCCTGACTTTC. Protein sequence: CAWINSYPGRTGANVLTF.

This clone was counted ten times or more. The chain joins TRBV7-2 to TRBJ1-2; TRBD1 might be the D (5 bases). Trimming stripped 4 bases from V and 3 bases from J, with 12 bases between. The germline CDR1 and CDR2 sequences are SGHTA and FQGNSA. The CDR3 loop spans 14 amino acids. The CDR3 DNA is TGTGCCAGCAGCTACCCGGGACTCCACTATGGCTACACCTTC. It translates to CASSYPGLHYGYTF. The full variable domain, rest sourced from reference TRBV7-2 and TRBJ1-2, is GAGVSQSPSNKVTEKGKDVELRCDPISGHTALYWYRQSLGQGLEFLIYFQGNSAPDKSGLPSDRFSAERTGGSVSTLTIQRTQQEDSAVYLCASSYPGLHYGYTFGSGTRLTVV.

This clone was detected many times. V and J are TRBV2 and TRBJ2-4, with D tentatively TRBD1 (5 bases). Germline V gives CDR1 SNHLY, CDR2 FYNNEI. With 6 bases removed from V and 0 bases from J, the gap between germline ends came to 12 bases. CDR3 length: 15 residues. The CDR3 loop reads CASRDTGIAKNIQYF. The CDR3 region has the DNA TGTGCCAGCAGGGACACAGGAATAGCCAAAAACATTCAGTACTTC. The full variable domain, rest sourced from reference TRBV2 and TRBJ2-4, is EPEVTQTPSHQVTQMGQEVILRCVPISNHLYFYWYRQILGQKVEFLVSFYNNEISEKSEIFDDQFSVERPDGSNFTLKIRSTKLEDSAMYFCASRDTGIAKNIQYFGAGTRLSVL.

The J gene is TRBJ2-2, the V gene TRBV6-5; 10 bases line up with TRBD2. With 2 bases clipped from V and 7 bases from J, the junction kept 7 bases outside the gene matches. CDR1 MNHEY and CDR2 SVGAGI come from the germline V gene. This CDR3 region has 16 residues. CDR3 in amino acids: CASSYAASGSRGELFF. In DNA, the CDR3 is TGTGCCAGCAGTTACGCCGCTAGCGGGAGTCGCGGGGAGCTGTTTTTT.

This clone was found a few times. The rearrangement joins TRBV18 to TRBJ1-1; possible D gene TRBD1, 5 bases. This CDR3 region has 14 residues. Per the germline V gene, CDR1 is KGHSH and CDR2 is LQKENI. V shed 11 bases and J shed 3 bases, with 19 bases lying between them. DNA for the CDR3: TGTGCCGGCCTTATCCAGCGGGGGGACACTGAAGCTTTCTTT. This sequence encodes CAGLIQRGDTEAFF.

The chain has TRBV11-1 and TRBJ2-5; D remains ambiguous. Germline V gene data show CDR1 as SGHAT and CDR2 as FQDESV (reference sequence). The CDR3 runs 14 residues. The V and J ends lost 6 bases and 5 bases respectively, with 16 bases between them. The CDR3 reads CASRRTERLETQYF. For the CDR3, the DNA is TGTGCCAGCAGAAGGACGGAGAGATTGGAGACCCAGTACTTC.

The V gene is TRBV7-8, the J gene TRBJ2-1; the D gene could be TRBD1 or TRBD2 (5 bases each). The ends were cut back, 6 bases at V and 7 bases at J, with 19 bases in the middle. Per the germline V gene, CDR1 is SGHVS and CDR2 is FQNEAQ. CDR3 length: 15 residues. The CDR3 coding sequence is TGTGCCAGCAGTCTAGGGGCGAGAGCGGTGAATGAGCAGTTCTTC. It encodes CASSLGARAVNEQFF.

The V and J genes are TRBV5-1 and TRBJ1-1; D unresolved. V was pared by 6 bases and J by 5 bases, with 17 bases between. The CDR3 consists of 14 residues. The V gene's germline CDR1 is SGHRS and CDR2 YFSETQ. The CDR3 protein is CASNPSGSRTEAFF. CDR3 bases: TGCGCCAGCAACCCCTCGGGCAGCCGGACTGAAGCTTTCTTT.

The CDR3 DNA reads TGTTCCTCCCGCAGGGCTACTGGAAACACCATATATTTT. Residues: CSSRRATGNTIYF. The chain links TRBV6-1 to TRBJ1-3; D is perhaps TRBD1 (5 bases). Germline loops: CDR1 MNHNS, CDR2 SASEGT. The CDR3 is 13 residues long.

This clone has more than one count but fewer than ten. The rearrangement uses TRBV2 and TRBJ1-5; perhaps TRBD1 as D (5 bases). The V gene's germline CDR1 is SNHLY and CDR2 FYNNEI. Trimming took 4 bases from V and 10 from J, leaving 20 bases between them. The CDR3 loop spans 15 amino acids. The CDR3 region is CASSVTGGGGDPQHF. CDR3 DNA sequence: TGTGCCAGCAGTGTTACAGGCGGTGGAGGGGATCCCCAGCATTTT.

This chain connects TRBV2 to TRBJ1-3; D ambiguous. CDR1 is SNHLY, CDR2 FYNNEI, per germline. CDR3 length equals 17 residues. V lost 6 bases and J lost 0, with 18 bases in between. The CDR3 region is CASRSHLGIYSGNTIYF. CDR3 nucleotide sequence: TGTGCCAGCAGGTCTCATTTGGGCATCTACTCTGGAAACACCATATATTTT.

The V gene is TRBV5-1, the J gene TRBJ1-4; D is possibly TRBD1 (5 bases). This CDR3 has 13 residues. Trimming shortened V by 4 bases and J by 4 bases, and 8 bases separated the two germline ends. Germline-derived CDR1 and CDR2 are SGHRS and YFSETQ. In DNA form, the CDR3 reads TGCGCCAGCAGCCGGGACGGTAATGAAAAACTGTTTTTT. This translates into CASSRDGNEKLFF.